Here is one TCR beta chain with its context. This receptor's antigen is unknown. One base away there is no much larger clone; base qualities are not given. These data are taken from a study of blood T cell repertoires in COVID-19 (dated by TCRdb to the early 2020s). As for the study more broadly: Samples from collaborators originated in the United States, Italy and Spain and spanned both the acute and convalescent phases of COVID-19. The prospective study material was composed of cDNA or gDNA derived from T cells, B-cell-depleted T cells, or PBMCs. The dataset comprised deeply sampled blood TCRbeta repertoires from subjects exposed to, actively infected with, or recovered from COVID-19. A freely available public database, intended as a resource for researchers studying the immune response to SARS-CoV-2, is where the repertoires were released. The samples were drawn from two sources: the first 160 participants of the ongoing ImmuneRACE study, and 950 to 1,500 subjects contributed by 6 global collaborators. Nearly every sample came with metadata listing a de-identified subject ID, COVID-19 status, age in years and sex. HLA class I and class II types, where available, came from metadata supplied by the sample provider rather than from assay-based typing.

TCRbeta CDR3 regions were amplified from genomic DNA by means of the immunoSEQ Assay, a bias-controlled multiplex PCR. Under the source paper's analysis protocol: Nucleated cell counts per sample were estimated from amplification of reference gene primers within the assay. To quantify the absolute abundance of each unique TCRbeta CDR3 rearrangement, sequence reads were collapsed and filtered. For each sample, productive Simpson clonality was calculated as the square root of Simpson's diversity index over productive rearrangements. Not all clones reach the TCRdb copy of this immuneACCESS table, which keeps in-frame sequences only. Checked studies attribute under half of the gap to unresolved V genes and leave the rest unexplained. That table gives V, J and clone size, and the DNA gave D and trimming. This sample lists 250,000 or so clones; about 89% were detected once. The biggest ten clones account for 0.85% to 1% of the sample.

Overall study outcomes, separate from this receptor: The quantity of clinical and demographic metadata differed by source and by participant and was supplied without curation.

A second Seattle source provided samples from volunteer blood donors who had recovered from COVID-19. Collaborating institutions collected whole blood in K2EDTA tubes following their own protocols. For TCRbeta analysis, collaborators shipped samples in one of three forms: frozen whole blood, isolated PBMCs, or DNA extracted from either of those sample types. The origin of this receptor is a woman in her forties who had recovered from COVID-19. Sequences were obtained from peripheral blood.

The DNA is as follows: TGTGCCAGCAGCTTATCCGCCCCTACCTACGAGCAGTACTTC. Its protein reads: CASSLSAPTYEQYF. The chain couples TRBV7-2 to TRBJ2-7; the D gene is unclear. V gives up 2 bases and J gives up 2 bases, and the segment between their germline ends measures 10 bases. Its CDR3 holds 14 amino acids, cysteine through phenylalanine. Only the CDR3 region is kept as DNA, spanning 42 bases read in frame from base 1. The germline V gene sets CDR1 to SGHTA and CDR2 to FQGNSA. When the CDR3 is completed using the reference TRBV7-2 and TRBJ2-7 genes on either side, the full variable domain is GAGVSQSPSNKVTEKGKDVELRCDPISGHTALYWYRQSLGQGLEFLIYFQGNSAPDKSGLPSDRFSAERTGGSVSTLTIQRTQQEDSAVYLCASSLSAPTYEQYFGPGTRLTVT.